The 27 T cell receptor beta chains in this list originate from one sample, sequenced in a study of cytomegalovirus exposure and HLA in healthy donors. PCR employed 60 Vbeta and 13 Jbeta primers. TCRdb's copy holds only in-frame clones and misses some; the assay was immunoSEQ multiplex PCR. Among some 120,000 clones listed, around 77% were seen once. Sample: PBMCs. The source of these receptors is a human donor in good health.

The chain couples TRBV9 to TRBJ2-5; D not resolved. Germline loops: CDR1 SGDLS, CDR2 YYNGEE. This CDR3 region has 13 residues. V dropped 2 bases and J dropped 3 bases, with 8 bases sitting between them. CDR3 residues: CASSVPPEETQYF. CDR3 DNA: TGTGCCAGCAGCGTCCCCCCGGAAGAGACCCAGTACTTC. Variable domain in full (rest from reference TRBV9 and TRBJ2-5): DSGVTQTPKHLITATGQRVTLRCSPRSGDLSVYWYQQSLDQGLQFLIQYYNGEERAKGNILERFSAQQFPDLHSELNLSSLELGDSALYFCASSVPPEETQYFGPGTRLLVL.

The rearrangement links TRBV6-5 to TRBJ2-7; 14 bases are a match to TRBD2. The CDR3 sequence is 16 residues long. Germline trimming cut 2 bases from V and 2 bases from J; bases unmatched to any gene: 2. The germline V gene encodes CDR1 MNHEY and CDR2 SVGAGI. The CDR3, as DNA: TGTGCCAGCAGTTACAGGACTAGCGGGAGGCCCTACGAGCAGTACTTC. It yields the protein CASSYRTSGRPYEQYF.

The V call is TRBV27, the J call TRBJ2-2, with 9 bases fitting TRBD1. The CDR3 length is 14 residues. CDR1 and CDR2 (germline): MNHEY, SMNVEV (reference sequence). V was pared by 8 bases and J by 5 bases, with 6 bases of the junction left unmatched. The CDR3 sequence: CASFGTGITGELFF. For the CDR3, the DNA is TGTGCCAGCTTCGGGACAGGGATAACCGGGGAGCTGTTTTTT.

The genes are TRBV2 and TRBJ2-3; no reliable D call. The CDR3 sequence is 14 residues long. CDR1 and CDR2 (germline): SNHLY, FYNNEI. Deletions cut 7 bases from V and 1 base from J, with 12 bases between. The CDR3 bases are TGTGCCAGCACTACGTTGCGAGGCACAGATACGCAGTATTTT. Its protein product is CASTTLRGTDTQYF.

The chain carries TRBV21-1 and TRBJ2-2; no DNA check was done on the table's D call, TRBD2. TRBV21-1 represents a pseudogene. The CDR3 is 18 residues long. The CDR3 sequence is CASSKFPLAETNTGELFF. The CDR3 nucleotides read TGTGCCAGCAGCAAGTTCCCACTAGCGGAAACGAACACCGGGGAGCTGTTTTTT.

V gene TRBV29-1 combines with J gene TRBJ1-4, with 7 bases matching TRBD1. The CDR3 sequence is 14 residues long. The trim removed 4 bases at V and 8 bases at J, leaving 10 bases unmatched. Germline loops: CDR1 SQVTM, CDR2 ANQGSEA. The CDR3 spells CSVGPDGTDEKLFF. In nucleotides, the CDR3 is TGCAGCGTTGGGCCCGATGGGACAGACGAAAAACTGTTTTTT.

V is TRBV11-2 and J is TRBJ1-2; D gene unclear. CDR1 is SGHAT, CDR2 FQNNGV, per germline. The CDR3 is made up of 15 amino acids. V was shortened by 1 base and J by 0 bases, with 9 bases between the two germline ends. CDR3 residues: CASSLGPPPNYGYTF. In nucleotides, the CDR3 is TGTGCCAGCAGCTTAGGGCCCCCCCCTAACTATGGCTACACCTTC.

V gene TRBV19 combines with J gene TRBJ1-5; no reliable D call. Germline V gene data show CDR1 as LNHDA and CDR2 as SQIVND (reference sequence). Deletions cut 5 bases from V and 3 bases from J, with 8 bases between. This CDR3 comprises 13 residues. The CDR3 coding sequence is TGTGCCAGTAGTTCTCCTAACAATCAGCCCCAGCATTTT. Translated: CASSSPNNQPQHF.

The chain is built from TRBV11-3 and TRBJ2-3; TRBD2 matches at 10 bases. Germline loops: CDR1 SGHNT, CDR2 YENEEA. The CDR3 is 20 amino acids. Unmatched junction bases numbered 15, after V lost 1 base and J lost 2 bases. The CDR3 here is CASSLVGPLQREGTTDTQYF. The DNA for the CDR3 is TGTGCCAGCAGCTTAGTGGGCCCCCTCCAGCGGGAGGGAACCACAGATACGCAGTATTTT.

A single count supports this clone. The chain is built from TRBV28 and TRBJ1-2, with D possibly matching TRBD1 (5 bases). This CDR3 spans 12 amino acids. Germline V gene sequence: CDR1 MDHEN, CDR2 SYDVKM. V lost 3 bases, J lost 5 bases, and 7 bases lay in between. CDR3 sequence: CASSLQGYGYTF. In nucleotides, the CDR3 is TGTGCCAGCAGTTTGCAGGGTTATGGCTACACCTTC.

The DNA of the CDR3 is TGTGCCAGCAGTGAAATTGCGTACACTGAAGCTTTCTTT. This encodes CASSEIAYTEAFF. V is TRBV6-5 and J is TRBJ1-1; D gene ambiguous. Germline V gene sequence: CDR1 MNHEY, CDR2 SVGAGI. CDR3 length: 13 residues. V shed 5 bases and J shed 3 bases, with 10 bases lying between them.

The J gene is TRBJ1-1, the V gene TRBV2; possibly TRBD1 for D (5 bases). The CDR3 extends over 15 amino acids. V was pared by 4 bases and J by 2 bases, with 14 bases between. CDR1 is SNHLY and CDR2 is FYNNEI in the germline V gene. CDR3 nucleotide sequence: TGTGCCAGCAGTGGTTCGGGGACTGTTAACACTGAAGCTTTCTTT. Translation: CASSGSGTVNTEAFF.

This chain links TRBV21-1 with TRBJ2-5; no check of the table's D call, TRBD1, against the DNA was made. The DNA end favors TRBJ2-7, so the J call may be wrong. TRBV21-1 counts as a pseudogene. CDR3 length equals 17 residues. The CDR3 sequence: CASSKVGDWTGHYEQYF. The CDR3 bases are TGTGCCAGCAGCAAAGTGGGGGACTGGACAGGGCACTACGAGCAGTACTTC.

CDR3 residues: CASSVEGGRASYEQFF. The CDR3 DNA sequence: TGTGCCAGCAGCGTAGAGGGCGGGAGGGCCTCCTATGAGCAGTTCTTC. The V and J genes are TRBV9 and TRBJ2-1; 9 positions agree with TRBD2. Unmatched junction bases numbered 9, after V lost 0 bases and J lost 8 bases. CDR3 length equals 16 residues. The germline V gene has CDR1 SGDLS and CDR2 YYNGEE.

This clone was recorded a few times. The rearrangement joins TRBV18 to TRBJ2-1; D perhaps matches TRBD1 (5 bases). This CDR3 comprises 17 residues. Trimming took 6 bases from V and 0 from J, leaving 18 bases between them. Per germline, CDR1 KGHSH and CDR2 LQKENI. The CDR3 here is CASSDRVPSSSYNEQFF. The CDR3 DNA sequence: TGTGCCAGCTCCGACAGAGTCCCTTCCAGCTCCTACAATGAGCAGTTCTTC.

CDR3 in DNA: TGTGCCAGCAGCTTAGGGCCCCTGGCGGGAGGGCGATACGAGCAGTACTTC. Its translation is CASSLGPLAGGRYEQYF. The chain employs TRBV13 and TRBJ2-7, with 9 positions matching TRBD2. The CDR3 is 17 amino acids. The ends lost 0 bases at V and 4 bases at J; junction bases unmatched: 10. CDR1 and CDR2 (germline): PRHDT, FYEKMQ (reference sequence).

The chain employs TRBV6-5 and TRBJ1-1, with TRBD1 identical over 8 bases. CDR3 length: 14 amino acids. V lost 2 bases, J lost 6 bases, and 5 bases stayed unmatched. Germline CDR1 MNHEY, CDR2 SVGAGI. The CDR3 loop reads CASSYRGQGAEAFF. The CDR3 bases are TGTGCCAGCAGTTACCGCGGACAGGGAGCTGAAGCTTTCTTT.

The chain combines TRBV19 with TRBJ2-1, with 10 bases matching TRBD1. This CDR3 is built from 16 residues. In germline, CDR1 is LNHDA, CDR2 SQIVND (reference sequence). V was clipped by 5 bases and J by 5 bases; unmatched bases: 9. In DNA form, the CDR3 reads TGTGCCAGTAGTTTCCGGGACAGGGGATCCAACAATGAGCAGTTCTTC. Residues: CASSFRDRGSNNEQFF.

CDR3: CASRPDRGGSYEQYF. The CDR3, as DNA: TGTGCCAGCAGACCCGACAGGGGGGGGTCCTACGAGCAGTACTTC. This chain joins TRBV28 and TRBJ2-7; 9 positions agree with TRBD1. CDR1 is MDHEN and CDR2 is SYDVKM in the germline V gene. This CDR3 comprises 15 residues. Trimming cost V 6 bases and J 1 base; bases outside gene matches: 7.

This chain links TRBV5-1 with TRBJ1-2; 8 nucleotides agree with TRBD1. Per germline, CDR1 SGHRS and CDR2 YFSETQ. This CDR3 contains 17 residues. Trimming removed 4 bases from V and 0 bases from J; junction bases left unmatched: 11. The DNA for the CDR3 is TGCGCCAGCAGCCGAAGGACACAGGGGGTGACTAACTATGGCTACACCTTC. Residues: CASSRRTQGVTNYGYTF.

This clone appeared a few times. The chain couples TRBV4-2 to TRBJ1-6; TRBD1 agrees at 7 bases. Per the germline V gene, CDR1 is LGHNA and CDR2 is YNFKEQ. This CDR3 region has 15 residues. V gave up 1 base and J gave up 5 bases; unmatched junction bases: 2. CDR3 sequence: CASSQVGTDNSPLHF. CDR3 in DNA: TGTGCCAGCAGCCAAGTCGGGACAGATAATTCACCCCTCCACTTT.

The J gene is TRBJ1-5, the V gene TRBV28; no clear D. The CDR3 runs 15 residues. The V end lost 3 bases, the J end lost 0 bases, and 9 bases lay between the germline ends. Germline CDR1 reads MDHEN; CDR2 reads SYDVKM. CDR3 residues: CASSFRQASNQPQHF. CDR3 nucleotide sequence: TGTGCCAGCAGTTTCCGTCAGGCTAGCAATCAGCCCCAGCATTTT.

This clone was detected once. The chain recombines TRBV2 with TRBJ2-7; 7 bases fit TRBD1. Germline-derived CDR1 and CDR2 are SNHLY and FYNNEI. The junction had 6 bases not matched to a gene; V was cut back by 7 bases and J by 3 bases. The CDR3 contains 13 residues. The DNA of the CDR3 is TGTGCCAGCACCGGGACAGCACACTACGAGCAGTACTTC. Translation gives CASTGTAHYEQYF.

The CDR3 DNA sequence: TGCGCCAGCAGCCAACTAGCGGGCACTAACACCGGGGAGCTGTTTTTT. This sequence encodes CASSQLAGTNTGELFF. The rearrangement joins TRBV4-1 to TRBJ2-2, with TRBD2 matching over 8 bases. Germline assignment: CDR1 MGHRA and CDR2 YSYEKL. The CDR3 is 16 amino acids. Trimming took 2 bases from V and 2 from J; bases not matched to a gene: 4.

CDR3 sequence: CASSVLGQGFEKLFF. DNA for the CDR3: TGTGCCAGCAGTGTATTGGGACAGGGTTTTGAAAAACTGTTTTTT. The chain employs TRBV6-1 and TRBJ1-4; TRBD1 aligns across 9 bases. V trimming: 4 bases; J trimming: 7 bases; junction bases outside the gene matches: 7. The CDR3 is made up of 15 amino acids. In germline, CDR1 is MNHNS, CDR2 SASEGT.

The chain has TRBV7-6 and TRBJ2-6, with D uncertain. Germline assignment: CDR1 SGHVS and CDR2 FNYEAQ. The CDR3 consists of 12 residues. CDR3 DNA sequence: TGTGGCTCCGGCTCTGGGGCCAACGTCCTGACTTTC. Translation gives CGSGSGANVLTF.

The chain uses TRBV7-9 and TRBJ1-2, with D possibly matching TRBD1 (6 bases). CDR3 length: 16 residues. Germline-derived CDR1 and CDR2 are SEHNR and FQNEAQ (reference sequence). The ends were cut back, 1 base at V and 5 bases at J, with 17 bases in the middle. CDR3 amino acids: CASSLGDGRGGYGYTF. The CDR3 nucleotides read TGTGCCAGCAGCTTAGGTGACGGCAGGGGTGGATATGGCTACACCTTC.